A selection of T cell receptor beta chains follows, all from one sample in a study of blood T cell repertoires in COVID-19. Some clones are missing from TCRdb's copy, which holds only in-frame ones; the method was immunoSEQ multiplex PCR. The sample lists about 370,000 clones; 75% to 90% were seen once. The sample comprised PBMCs or T cells enriched from blood (not recorded which). The receptors originated from a man aged 18 to 30 who had recovered from COVID-19. CDR3s include the opening cysteine and the closing phenylalanine or tryptophan. Fields, in order: J gene, V gene, D gene, clone size, CDR3 protein, CDR3 DNA. A D gene is named only where the DNA matches it firmly. Size values are once, few and many counts, or a class for expanded clones, and some rows have none.

TRBJ2-7	TRBV14	TRBD2	.	CASSPGLAGSEYF	TGTGCCAGCAGCCCGGGACTAGCGGGATCGGAGTACTTC
TRBJ1-1	TRBV7-9	.	.	CASSLEGPGPYYF	TGTGCCAGCAGCTTAGAAGGCCCAGGGCCCTATTATTTT
TRBJ2-1	TRBV7-3	TRBD2	.	CASSLGLAGDHEQFF	TGTGCCAGCAGCCTCGGACTAGCGGGAGATCATGAGCAGTTCTTC
TRBJ1-1	TRBV6-5	TRBD1	.	CASRGGGQAAFF	TGTGCCAGCAGAGGGGGGGGACAGGCAGCTTTCTTT
TRBJ1-6	TRBV6-5	.	.	CASMQGQGGSPLHF	TGTGCCAGCATGCAGGGGCAAGGCGGATCACCCCTCCACTTT
TRBJ1-6	TRBV20-1	.	.	CSASSGGGNSPLHF	TGCAGTGCTAGTTCGGGGGGAGGTAATTCACCCCTCCACTTT
TRBJ1-2	TRBV6-5	TRBD1	.	CASQGQGSYGYTF	TGTGCCAGCCAAGGACAGGGGTCCTATGGCTACACCTTC
TRBJ1-4	TRBV18	.	.	CASSPPTASATNEKLFF	TGTGCCAGCTCACCACCGACAGCCAGTGCAACTAATGAAAAACTGTTTTTT
TRBJ1-5	TRBV5-1	.	.	CASSLAGRVNQPQHF	TGCGCCAGCAGCTTGGCCGGTCGGGTAAATCAGCCCCAGCATTTT
TRBJ1-2	TRBV18	TRBD1	.	CASSPNRGLRLGYGYTF	TGTGCCAGCTCACCTAACAGGGGACTTCGCCTGGGCTATGGCTACACCTTC
TRBJ2-1	TRBV7-9	.	.	CASSLGRAANNEQFF	TGTGCCAGCAGCTTAGGGCGGGCCGCCAACAATGAGCAGTTCTTC
TRBJ2-1	TRBV7-8	.	.	CASSLGGVAEGEQFF	TGTGCCAGCAGCTTAGGGGGGGTAGCGGAGGGTGAGCAGTTCTTC
TRBJ2-1	TRBV10-1	TRBD2	.	CASTWPGLAPTGHEQFF	TGCGCCAGCACGTGGCCGGGACTAGCCCCGACGGGTCATGAGCAGTTCTTC
TRBJ1-5	TRBV28	TRBD1	.	CASSRLVPRQGFNQPQHF	TGTGCCAGCAGCCGCTTAGTCCCCCGACAGGGCTTCAATCAGCCCCAGCATTTT
TRBJ2-3	TRBV7-8	.	.	CASSRLRADTQYF	TGTGCCAGCAGTCGACTTCGGGCAGATACGCAGTATTTT
TRBJ2-3	TRBV28	.	.	CASSLTNRVDTQYF	TGTGCCAGCAGTTTGACGAACAGGGTGGATACGCAGTATTTT
TRBJ2-5	TRBV3-1/TRBV3-2	.	.	CASSQERYNSQETQYF	TGTGCCAGCAGCCAAGAACGGTATAACAGCCAAGAGACCCAGTACTTC
TRBJ2-5	TRBV18	.	.	CASSPPAGEETQYF	TGTGCCAGCTCACCACCAGCAGGCGAAGAGACCCAGTACTTC
TRBJ1-6	TRBV4-3	TRBD1	.	CASSQVGQVNSPLHF	TGCGCCAGCAGCCAAGTAGGACAGGTTAATTCACCCCTCCACTTT
TRBJ1-6	TRBV28	.	.	CASSRDTNNSPLHF	TGTGCCAGTAGCCGGGACACCAATAATTCACCCCTCCACTTT
TRBJ2-1	TRBV10-3	TRBD1	.	CAISDPGTGAQFF	TGTGCCATCAGTGACCCCGGGACAGGAGCCCAGTTCTTC
TRBJ2-2	TRBV6-2/TRBV6-3	TRBD1	.	CASSYMTGGVSGELFF	TGTGCCAGCAGTTACATGACAGGGGGCGTGAGCGGGGAGCTGTTTTTT
TRBJ1-4	TRBV9	TRBD1	.	CASSATGERAPNEKLFF	TGTGCCAGCAGCGCAACAGGGGAACGGGCACCTAATGAAAAACTGTTTTTT
TRBJ2-2	TRBV18	.	.	CASSPQGTLTGELFF	TGTGCCAGCTCACCGCAGGGGACGCTCACCGGGGAGCTGTTTTTT
TRBJ2-3	TRBV9	TRBD1	.	CASSPDRETDTQYF	TGTGCCAGCAGCCCCGACAGGGAAACAGATACGCAGTATTTT
TRBJ2-1	TRBV19	TRBD2	.	CASSINSGGASYNEQFF	TGTGCCAGTAGTATCAATAGCGGGGGGGCCTCCTACAATGAGCAGTTCTTC
TRBJ2-7	TRBV28	TRBD1	.	CASSSGQGAREQYF	TGTGCCAGCAGTTCGGGACAGGGGGCGCGGGAGCAGTACTTC
TRBJ2-7	TRBV7-9	TRBD2	.	CASSSLAGAYEQYF	TGTGCCAGCAGCTCACTAGCGGGAGCTTACGAGCAGTACTTC
TRBJ1-5	TRBV7-9	.	.	CASSGGGSNQPQHF	TGTGCCAGCAGCGGGGGAGGGAGCAATCAGCCCCAGCATTTT
TRBJ1-2	TRBV11-2	.	.	CASRKPQGRYGYTF	TGTGCCAGCAGAAAACCCCAGGGTCGGTATGGCTACACCTTC
TRBJ1-2	TRBV27	TRBD1	.	CASTTRDRGNYGYTF	TGTGCCAGCACCACTCGGGACAGGGGGAACTATGGCTACACCTTC
TRBJ1-2	TRBV28	.	.	CASSLPNRSFYGYTF	TGTGCCAGCAGCCTCCCCAACAGGTCCTTCTATGGCTACACCTTC
TRBJ1-1	TRBV19	.	.	CASSSTGNTEAFF	TGTGCCAGTAGTAGCACAGGGAACACTGAAGCTTTCTTT
TRBJ1-5	TRBV12-2	.	.	CASRLDRSVPGGVDQPQHF	TGTGCAAGTCGCTTAGATAGGTCGGTCCCAGGAGGAGTGGATCAGCCCCAGCATTTT
TRBJ1-1	TRBV27	.	.	CATWEAAGTEAFF	TGTGCCACATGGGAGGCGGCGGGGACTGAAGCTTTCTTT
TRBJ2-2	TRBV5-1	TRBD2	.	CASSPGLGNTGELFF	TGCGCCAGCAGCCCGGGACTAGGGAACACCGGGGAGCTGTTTTTT
TRBJ1-3	TRBV28	.	.	CASSSGTGNTIYF	TGTGCCAGCAGTTCCGGGACAGGAAACACCATATATTTT
TRBJ1-4	TRBV2	.	.	CASRKAGGANEKLFF	TGTGCCAGCAGAAAAGCGGGTGGGGCTAATGAAAAACTGTTTTTT
TRBJ2-5	TRBV5-4	.	once	CASSPLQGLSTGTQYF	TGTGCCAGCAGCCCCTTACAGGGACTAAGTACCGGGACCCAGTACTTC
TRBJ2-1	TRBV5-1	.	.	CASSLTGDSYNEQFF	TGCGCCAGCAGCTTGACGGGAGATTCCTACAATGAGCAGTTCTTC